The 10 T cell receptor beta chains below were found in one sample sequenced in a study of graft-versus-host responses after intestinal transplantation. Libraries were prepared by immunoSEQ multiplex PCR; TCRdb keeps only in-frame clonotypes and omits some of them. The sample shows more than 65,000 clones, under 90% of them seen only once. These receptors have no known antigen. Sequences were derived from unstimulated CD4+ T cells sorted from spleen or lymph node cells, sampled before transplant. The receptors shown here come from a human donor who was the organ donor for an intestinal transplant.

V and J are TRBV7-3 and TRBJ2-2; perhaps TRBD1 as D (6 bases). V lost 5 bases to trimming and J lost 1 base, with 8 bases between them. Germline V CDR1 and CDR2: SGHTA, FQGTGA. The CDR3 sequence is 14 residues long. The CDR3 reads CASSATGNTGELFF. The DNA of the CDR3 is TGTGCCAGCAGCGCGACAGGGAACACCGGGGAGCTGTTTTTT.

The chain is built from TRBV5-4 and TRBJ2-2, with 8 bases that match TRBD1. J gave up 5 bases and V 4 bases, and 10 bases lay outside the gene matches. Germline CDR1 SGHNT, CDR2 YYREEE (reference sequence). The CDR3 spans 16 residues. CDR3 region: CASSPGGRGRTGELFF. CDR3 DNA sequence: TGTGCCAGCAGCCCAGGGGGCAGGGGGCGAACCGGGGAGCTGTTTTTT. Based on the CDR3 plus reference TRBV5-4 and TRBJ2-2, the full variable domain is ETGVTQSPTHLIKTRGQQVTLRCSSQSGHNTVSWYQQALGQGPQFIFQYYREEENGRGNFPPRFSGLQFPNYSSELNVNALELDDSALYLCASSPGGRGRTGELFFGEGSRLTVL.

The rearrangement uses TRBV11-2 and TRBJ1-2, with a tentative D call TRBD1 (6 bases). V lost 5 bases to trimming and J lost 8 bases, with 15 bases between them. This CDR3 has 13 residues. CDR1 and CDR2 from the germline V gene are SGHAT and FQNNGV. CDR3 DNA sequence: TGTGCCAGCAGCCCTCAACAGGGAGCGGGCTACACCTTC. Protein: CASSPQQGAGYTF.

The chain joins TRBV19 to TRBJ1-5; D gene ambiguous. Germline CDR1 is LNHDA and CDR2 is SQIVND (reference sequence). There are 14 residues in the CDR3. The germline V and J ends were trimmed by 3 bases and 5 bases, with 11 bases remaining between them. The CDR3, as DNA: TGTGCCAGTAGTATGGTGCACAAACATCAGCCCCAGCATTTT. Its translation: CASSMVHKHQPQHF.

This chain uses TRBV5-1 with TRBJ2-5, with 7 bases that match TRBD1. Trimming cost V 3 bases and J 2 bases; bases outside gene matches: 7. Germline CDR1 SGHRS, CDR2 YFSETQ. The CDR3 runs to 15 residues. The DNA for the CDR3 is TGCGCCAGCAGCTCACCTGACAGGGTTCAAGAGACCCAGTACTTC. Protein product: CASSSPDRVQETQYF.

CDR3 amino acids: CASIGQGTISGNTIYF. CDR3 DNA: TGTGCCAGTATCGGACAGGGGACCATCTCTGGAAACACCATATATTTT. The chain carries TRBV19 and TRBJ1-3; TRBD1 aligns across 9 bases. V was clipped by 7 bases and J by 0 bases; unmatched bases: 7. This CDR3 comprises 16 residues. Germline V gene lookup returns CDR1 LNHDA and CDR2 SQIVND (reference sequence). The full variable domain, with the rest looked up from reference TRBV19 and TRBJ1-3, is DGGITQSPKYLFRKEGQNVTLSCEQNLNHDAMYWYRQDPGQGLRLIYYSQIVNDFQKGDIAEGYSVSREKKESFPLTVTSAQKNPTAFYLCASIGQGTISGNTIYFGEGSWLTVV.

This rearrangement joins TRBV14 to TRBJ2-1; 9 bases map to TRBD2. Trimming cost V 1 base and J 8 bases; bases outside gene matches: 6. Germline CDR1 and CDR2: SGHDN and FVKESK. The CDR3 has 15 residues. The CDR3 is CASSQGLAGIYEQFF. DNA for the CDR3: TGTGCCAGCAGCCAAGGCCTAGCGGGGATCTATGAGCAGTTCTTC.

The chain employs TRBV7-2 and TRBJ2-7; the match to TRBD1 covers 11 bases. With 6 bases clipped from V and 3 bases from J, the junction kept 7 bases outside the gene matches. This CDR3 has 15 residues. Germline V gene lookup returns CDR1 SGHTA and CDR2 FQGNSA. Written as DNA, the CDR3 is TGTGCCAGCAGTTCCGGGACAGGGGGGATCTACGAGCAGTACGTC. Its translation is CASSSGTGGIYEQYV.

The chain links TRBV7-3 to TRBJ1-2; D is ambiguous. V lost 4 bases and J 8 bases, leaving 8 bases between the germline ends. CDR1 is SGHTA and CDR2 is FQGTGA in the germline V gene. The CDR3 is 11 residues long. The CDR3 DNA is TGTGCCAGCAGCTCAGGCGGGGGCTACACCTTC. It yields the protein CASSSGGGYTF.

The CDR3 spells CSALEGYTF. DNA for the CDR3: TGCAGTGCTCTTGAGGGCTACACCTTC. The gene calls are TRBV20-1 and TRBJ1-2, with D unclear. In germline, CDR1 is DFQATT, CDR2 SNEGSKA (reference sequence). The CDR3 is 9 residues long. V gave up 5 bases and J gave up 8 bases, with 6 bases separating them.